These 17 T cell receptor beta chains were sequenced from one sample in a study of blood T cell repertoires in COVID-19. The assay was immunoSEQ multiplex PCR, and TCRdb's table has in-frame clones only and misses some. The sample contains just over 300,000 clones, approximately 91% of which appear only once. Sequencing was performed on PBMCs or T cells enriched from blood (not recorded which). The receptors were gathered from a woman between 35 and 50 years old who had recovered from COVID-19.

The chain is built from TRBV28 and TRBJ2-7; D might be TRBD2 (6 bases). The germline V and J ends were trimmed by 7 bases and 0 bases, with 16 bases remaining between them. This CDR3 has 15 residues. Per the germline V gene, CDR1 is MDHEN and CDR2 is SYDVKM. The CDR3 here is CASTPSASSSYEQYF. The CDR3 DNA follows: TGTGCCAGCACCCCTAGCGCCTCGAGCTCCTACGAGCAGTACTTC.

The chain employs TRBV5-1 and TRBJ1-1; D may be TRBD1 (6 bases). The CDR3 contains 15 residues. The V end was cut by 4 bases, the J end by 7 bases, with 20 bases between. From germline, CDR1 is SGHRS and CDR2 YFSETQ. The CDR3 DNA reads TGCGCCAGCAGCCCAGCTAGGGGGGGGCTGGGTGAAGCTTTCTTT. Translation: CASSPARGGLGEAFF.

The chain links TRBV18 to TRBJ1-2, with TRBD1 as a possible D gene (5 bases). The CDR3 loop spans 14 amino acids. V lost 3 bases to trimming and J lost 5 bases, with 13 bases between them. The V gene's germline CDR1 is KGHSH and CDR2 LQKENI. The CDR3 spells CASSPATGPYGYTF. CDR3 bases: TGTGCCAGCTCACCCGCAACAGGACCGTATGGCTACACCTTC.

The gene calls are TRBV27 and TRBJ2-7; TRBD1 aligns across 7 bases. Germline assignment: CDR1 MNHEY and CDR2 SMNVEV (reference sequence). J lost 1 base, V lost 5 bases, and 8 bases had no gene match. The CDR3 has 15 residues. CDR3 in amino acids: CASSPSWDRSYEQYF. The CDR3 coding sequence is TGTGCCAGCAGTCCTTCTTGGGACAGATCCTACGAGCAGTACTTC.

The chain carries TRBV5-8 and TRBJ1-4; weak D call: TRBD1 (6 bases). V lost 4 bases and J lost 7, with 17 bases in between. The CDR3 sequence is 15 residues long. CDR1 is SGHTS and CDR2 is YDEGEE in the germline V gene. CDR3 DNA: TGTGCCAGCAGCAAAGACAGGTCGAGGGGTGAAAAACTGTTTTTT. This sequence encodes CASSKDRSRGEKLFF.

This clone was recorded only once. The chain uses TRBV27 and TRBJ2-3; 11 bases match TRBD1. Per germline, CDR1 MNHEY and CDR2 SMNVEV (reference sequence). The CDR3 totals 15 residues. Trimming at V came to 5 bases and at J to 4 bases, leaving 5 bases not matched to a gene. CDR3 region: CASSPWTGGADTQYF. DNA of the CDR3: TGTGCCAGCAGTCCATGGACAGGGGGCGCAGATACGCAGTATTTT.

This clone was recorded only once. The CDR3 here is CASSLRGGRGNNSPLHF. CDR3 coding DNA: TGTGCCAGCAGCTTAAGAGGGGGCAGGGGCAATAATTCACCCCTCCACTTT. J is TRBJ1-6 and V is TRBV7-3, with 7 bases matching TRBD1. The CDR3 length is 17 residues. CDR1 is SGHTA and CDR2 is FQGTGA in the germline V gene. The junction had 8 bases not matched to a gene; V was cut back by 1 base and J by 5 bases.

V gene TRBV5-1 combines with J gene TRBJ2-5, with TRBD2 matching 14 bases. Germline V gene lookup returns CDR1 SGHRS and CDR2 YFSETQ. The V and J ends lost 3 bases and 1 base, in that order; junction bases with no gene match: 2. The CDR3 has 16 amino acids. CDR3 DNA: TGCGCCAGCAGCTCCGGACTAGCGGGGGGCCAAGAGACCCAGTACTTC. Protein product: CASSSGLAGGQETQYF.

V gene TRBV7-3 combines with J gene TRBJ2-1; 7 bases fit TRBD1. The CDR3 consists of 15 residues. In germline, CDR1 is SGHTA, CDR2 FQGTGA. The trim removed 8 bases at V and 4 bases at J, leaving 11 bases unmatched. The CDR3 region has the DNA TGTGCCAGCCGACCAAACGGACAGGATTACAATGAGCAGTTCTTC. It is translated as CASRPNGQDYNEQFF.

The chain joins TRBV27 to TRBJ2-7; TRBD2 aligns across 14 bases. CDR1 and CDR2 from the germline V gene are MNHEY and SMNVEV (reference sequence). V was pared by 3 bases and J by 3 bases, with 1 base of the junction left unmatched. This CDR3 has 15 residues. This CDR3 reads CASSFGLAGGYEQYF. The CDR3 DNA sequence: TGTGCCAGCAGTTTCGGACTAGCGGGGGGCTACGAGCAGTACTTC.

This clone was recorded only once. The chain recombines TRBV18 with TRBJ1-1; 9 bases agree with TRBD1. Germline V CDR1 and CDR2: KGHSH, LQKENI. The junction had 7 bases not matched to a gene; V was cut back by 3 bases and J by 2 bases. The CDR3 covers 16 residues. CDR3 nucleotides: TGTGCCAGCTCACCGGACCGGGACAGGGATAACACTGAAGCTTTCTTT. It is translated as CASSPDRDRDNTEAFF.

CDR3: CASSSGTAINTIYF. The DNA for the CDR3 is TGTGCCAGCAGTTCCGGGACAGCCATAAACACCATATATTTT. The chain carries TRBV28 and TRBJ1-3; 7 positions agree with TRBD1. The CDR3 contains 14 residues. The germline V gene encodes CDR1 MDHEN and CDR2 SYDVKM. J lost 6 bases, V lost 4 bases, and 6 bases had no gene match.

The rearrangement links TRBV4-2 to TRBJ2-2, with TRBD2 matching over 8 bases. Germline CDR1 LGHNA, CDR2 YNFKEQ. The CDR3 is made up of 16 amino acids. The J segment lost 4 bases and the V segment lost 0 bases, leaving 4 bases of the junction unmatched. DNA of the CDR3: TGTGCCAGCAGCCAAGATCATAGCGGGATCACCGGGGAGCTGTTTTTT. It encodes CASSQDHSGITGELFF.

The genes are TRBV7-9 and TRBJ1-6; 8 bases align to TRBD1. V lost 4 bases to trimming and J lost 7 bases; unmatched junction nucleotides: 6. CDR1 SEHNR and CDR2 FQNEAQ come from the germline V gene (reference sequence). CDR3 length: 15 residues. CDR3 sequence reads: CASSSGQGYNSPLHF. The CDR3 nucleotides are TGTGCCAGCAGCTCAGGACAGGGTTACAATTCACCCCTCCACTTT.

The rearrangement joins TRBV4-1 to TRBJ1-5, with D hard to call. CDR1 and CDR2 (germline): MGHRA, YSYEKL. Trimming removed 0 bases at V and 5 bases at J, with 14 bases between. The CDR3 is 16 amino acids. The CDR3 nucleotides read TGCGCCAGCAGCCAAGACCCCGGTCTCGGTGATCAGCCCCAGCATTTT. Residues: CASSQDPGLGDQPQHF.

V usage is TRBV2 and J usage is TRBJ1-2, with TRBD1 matching over 7 bases. The CDR3 covers 14 residues. CDR1 is SNHLY and CDR2 is FYNNEI in the germline V gene. After removal of 6 bases from V and 0 bases from J, the junction contained 4 bases not matched to a gene. As DNA, the CDR3 is TGTGCCAGCAGGGACAGGCGATCTAACTATGGCTACACCTTC. It codes for CASRDRRSNYGYTF.

The chain carries TRBV24-1 and TRBJ2-7, with D perhaps TRBD2 (5 bases). CDR3 length equals 13 residues. CDR1 KGHDR and CDR2 SFDVKD come from the germline V gene. V lost 9 bases and J 2 bases, leaving 13 bases between the germline ends. CDR3 residues: CATLRGNTYEQYF. DNA of the CDR3: TGTGCCACCTTAAGAGGGAATACCTACGAGCAGTACTTC.